The rows below give T cell receptor beta chains drawn from one sample of a study of spatial heterogeneity in lung cancer. TCRdb called the 5' RACE reads again in MiXCR, with one record for every CDR3 protein. The sample holds some 120,000 distinct CDR3 sequences, more than 10% seen once. Source: PBMCs, taken at follow-up. These receptors originate from a male donor with early-stage non-small cell lung cancer. Both conserved end residues are part of each CDR3. The D gene is left open where the match is weak. For some rows the clone size is stated as once, few or many, or as a class when expanded; others skip it.

cdr3_nt cdr3_aa cdr3_length clone_size j_call v_call d_call
TGTGCCAGCAGCGTCTCTAGGGGGTCATCACAGTATTTT CASSVSRGSSQYF 13 few TRBJ2-3 TRBV27 .
TGTGCCAGCACCCCCTCTTCGAACACTGAAGCTTTCTTT CASTPSSNTEAFF 13 few TRBJ1-1 TRBV6-6 .
TGTGCCAGCAATGTGATAGCGGGGGCCTACAATGAGCAGTTCTTC CASNVIAGAYNEQFF 15 . TRBJ2-1 TRBV2 TRBD2
TGCGCCAGCAGGGTGAGGACAGGCGCAAACACTGAAGCTTTCTTT CASRVRTGANTEAFF 15 few TRBJ1-1 TRBV5-1 TRBD1
TGTGCCAGCAGATCGGGAGGAGAGACCCAGTACTTC CASRSGGETQYF 12 . TRBJ2-5 TRBV7-2 TRBD2
TGTGCCAGCAGCTTAACTCGGTACACTGAAGCTTTCTTT CASSLTRYTEAFF 13 few TRBJ1-1 TRBV7-3 .
TGTGCCAGCAGGCAATCCCCGACAGGGCCCTTCTGGTTTGGGGCCAACGTCCTGACTTTC CASRQSPTGPFWFGANVLTF 20 many TRBJ2-6 TRBV27 TRBD1
TGCGCCAGCAGCCAAGCGGGGACGGGGGGCCAAGAGACCCAGTACTTC CASSQAGTGGQETQYF 16 . TRBJ2-5 TRBV4-1 TRBD2
TGTGCCAGCAGTCTTGGACTCGGGCTCTATAATTCACCCCTCCACTTT CASSLGLGLYNSPLHF 16 . TRBJ1-6 TRBV11-2 .
TGTGCCAGCAGCGTAGACACAGATACGCAGTATTTT CASSVDTDTQYF 12 many TRBJ2-3 TRBV9 .
TGCGCCAGCAGCCAAGATACAATCCATCGCGGGGGGGCTGGTGAGCAGTTCTTC CASSQDTIHRGGAGEQFF 18 few TRBJ2-1 TRBV4-3 TRBD2
TGTGCCAGCAGCTTAACCTACTACGAGCAGTACTTC CASSLTYYEQYF 12 many TRBJ2-7 TRBV7-9 .
TGTGCCAGCAGCCGAGGGACTAGCGGGGCCCGCTCCACAGATACGCAGTATTTT CASSRGTSGARSTDTQYF 18 . TRBJ2-3 TRBV7-2 TRBD2
TGTGCCAGCAGCCAAGATAAGAGCGGGGGGAATTCACCCCTCCACTTT CASSQDKSGGNSPLHF 16 many TRBJ1-6 TRBV4-2 .
TGTGCCAGCAGTTTAGGGGTGAAAGAGACCCAGTACTTC CASSLGVKETQYF 13 . TRBJ2-5 TRBV27 .
TGTGCCACCAGTAGGCACACTAGCAATCAGCCCCAGCATTTT CATSRHTSNQPQHF 14 few TRBJ1-5 TRBV24-1 .
TGTGCCAGCAGTCACGACAGTTTCAATCAGCCCCAGCATTTT CASSHDSFNQPQHF 14 few TRBJ1-5 TRBV12-3/TRBV12-4 .
TGTGCCAGCAGCCCAGAGGTGTCATCCGAGCAGTACTTC CASSPEVSSEQYF 13 few TRBJ2-7 TRBV7-9 .
TGTGCCAGCAGCGTAGATGGGGACCGGGACAGCCAGAGAACTTTCTTT CASSVDGDRDSQRTFF 16 few TRBJ1-1 TRBV9 TRBD1
TGCAGTGCCCAGAGACCGGGGGCGGGGGATGAGCAGTTCTTC CSAQRPGAGDEQFF 14 . TRBJ2-1 TRBV20-1 .
TGTGCCAGCAGCCAAGCTCCCGGGGTTGTCGAGCAGTACTTC CASSQAPGVVEQYF 14 few TRBJ2-7 TRBV14 .
TGCAGCGTTGAGGTAGCAGAGACCCAGTACTTC CSVEVAETQYF 11 many TRBJ2-5 TRBV29-1 .
TGTGCCAGCAGCTTGGAAGCGCCCGTCTCCTACAATGAGCAGTTCTTC CASSLEAPVSYNEQFF 16 . TRBJ2-1 TRBV5-5 .
TGTGCCAGCAGCGGAGAGGTGGGGTTGAGGGGACGTACCGGGGAGCTGTTTTTT CASSGEVGLRGRTGELFF 18 few TRBJ2-2 TRBV9 .
TGTGCCAGCAGTTACCGGCTTAGTGAAAAACTGTTTTTT CASSYRLSEKLFF 13 . TRBJ1-4 TRBV6-2/TRBV6-3 .
TGCGCCAGCAGCCAAGCCGGGACTAGCATCCCATACGAGCAGTACTTC CASSQAGTSIPYEQYF 16 . TRBJ2-7 TRBV4-1 TRBD2
TGTGCCACCAGCACCGGACGGTGGGCCACCGGGGAGCTGTTTTTT CATSTGRWATGELFF 15 once TRBJ2-2 TRBV15 .
TGTGCCAGCAGGATGCTAGCGGGGGTTAGTGAGCAGTTCTTC CASRMLAGVSEQFF 14 . TRBJ2-1 TRBV12-3/TRBV12-4 TRBD2
TGCGCCAGCAGCTTGAAGGGCAGTAGAGATGGCTACACCTTC CASSLKGSRDGYTF 14 . TRBJ1-2 TRBV5-1 .
TGCAGTGCTAGCCCCCTAGCGGGGGGACAAGAGACCCAGTACTTC CSASPLAGGQETQYF 15 few TRBJ2-5 TRBV20-1 TRBD2
TGTGCCAGCAGCCTCCCAGGGGGCTACGAGCAGTACTTC CASSLPGGYEQYF 13 . TRBJ2-7 TRBV7-9 TRBD1